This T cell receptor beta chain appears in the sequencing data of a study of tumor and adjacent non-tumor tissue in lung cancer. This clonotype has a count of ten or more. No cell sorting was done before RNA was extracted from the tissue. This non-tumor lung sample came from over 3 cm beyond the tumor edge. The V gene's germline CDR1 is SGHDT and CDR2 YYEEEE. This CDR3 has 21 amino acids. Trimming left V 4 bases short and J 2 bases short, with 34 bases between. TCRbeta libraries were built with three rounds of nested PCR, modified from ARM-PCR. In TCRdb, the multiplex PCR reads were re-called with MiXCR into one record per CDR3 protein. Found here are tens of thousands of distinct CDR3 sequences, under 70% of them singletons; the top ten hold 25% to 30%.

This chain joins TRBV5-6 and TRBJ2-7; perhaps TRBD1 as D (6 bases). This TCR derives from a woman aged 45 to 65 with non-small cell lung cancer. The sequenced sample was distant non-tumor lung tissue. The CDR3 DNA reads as TGTGCCAGCAGCCCCGGCACGGGTGGTCGAAGGGGACACTACTTTACCTACGAGCAGTACTTC. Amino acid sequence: CASSPGTGGRRGHYFTYEQYF. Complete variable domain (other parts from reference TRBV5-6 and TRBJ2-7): DAGVTQSPTHLIKTRGQQVTLRCSPKSGHDTVSWYQQALGQGPQFIFQYYEEEERQRGNFPDRFSGHQFPNYSSELNVNALLLGDSALYLCASSPGTGGRRGHYFTYEQYFGPGTRLTVT.